A single TCR beta chain is shown here with its context. The data originate from a study of T cell changes during pregnancy in multiple sclerosis. Measured with immunoSEQ multiplex PCR; TCRdb has only the in-frame clones, and not every one. This sample has more than 35,000 clones, with just over 90% found just once. The V segment lost 8 bases and the J segment 9 bases; nucleotides outside the gene matches: 15. This CDR3 contains 14 residues. CDR1 is MNHEY and CDR2 is SVGAGI in the germline V gene. The chain is built from TRBV6-5 and TRBJ1-2; TRBD1 matches at 7 bases. This TCR came from a female donor in good health, enrolled as a control in a pregnancy study. The source was CD4+ T cells from peripheral blood mononuclear cells, collected in the first trimester of pregnancy. The CDR3 region is CASAPFGTVISYTF. For the CDR3, the DNA is TGTGCCAGCGCACCATTCGGGACAGTGATTAGCTACACCTTC.